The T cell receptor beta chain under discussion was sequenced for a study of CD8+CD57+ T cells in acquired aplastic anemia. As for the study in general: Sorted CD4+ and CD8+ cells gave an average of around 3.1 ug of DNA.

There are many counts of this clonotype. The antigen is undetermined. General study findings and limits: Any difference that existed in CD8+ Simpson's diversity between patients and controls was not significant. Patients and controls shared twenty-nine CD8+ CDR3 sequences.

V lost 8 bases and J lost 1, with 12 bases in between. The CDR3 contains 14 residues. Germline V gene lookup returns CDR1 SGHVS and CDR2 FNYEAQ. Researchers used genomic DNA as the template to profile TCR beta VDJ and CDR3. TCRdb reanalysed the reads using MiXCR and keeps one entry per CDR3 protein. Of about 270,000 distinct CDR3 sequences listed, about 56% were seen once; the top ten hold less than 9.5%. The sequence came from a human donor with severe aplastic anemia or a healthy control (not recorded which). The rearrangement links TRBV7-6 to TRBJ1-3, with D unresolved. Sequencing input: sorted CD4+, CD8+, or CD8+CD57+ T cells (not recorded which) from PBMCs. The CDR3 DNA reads TGTGCCAGCGGGGAAACGGGTTCTGGAAACACCATATATTTT. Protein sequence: CASGETGSGNTIYF.